This T cell receptor (beta chain) was recorded in a study of blood T cell repertoires in COVID-19. Study at large: Samples representing acute and convalescent COVID-19 were sourced from the United States, Italy and Spain. Nucleic acid was either cDNA or gDNA, and it came from T cells, B-cell-depleted T cells, or PBMCs.

Study processing details: Using reference gene primer amplification, nucleated cell counts were estimated. Data came from immunoSEQ multiplex PCR; TCRdb stores just in-frame clones and leaves some out. That table is the source of V, J and clone size, and D and trimming were worked out from the DNA. The data show about 58,000 clones, approximately 81% seen once. This clone has only a few counts. CDR1 MDHEN and CDR2 SYDVKM come from the germline V gene. V was trimmed by 6 bases and J by 1 base, leaving 10 bases between them. This CDR3 comprises 14 residues. The TCR sequence derives from a man in his forties with active COVID-19. Sequencing was done on a sample of peripheral blood. The rearrangement uses TRBV28 and TRBJ1-5; the D gene is possibly TRBD1 (5 bases). The chain's CDR3 is CASRSGGSNQPQHF. The CDR3, as DNA: TGTGCCAGCAGATCCGGGGGAAGCAATCAGCCCCAGCATTTT.